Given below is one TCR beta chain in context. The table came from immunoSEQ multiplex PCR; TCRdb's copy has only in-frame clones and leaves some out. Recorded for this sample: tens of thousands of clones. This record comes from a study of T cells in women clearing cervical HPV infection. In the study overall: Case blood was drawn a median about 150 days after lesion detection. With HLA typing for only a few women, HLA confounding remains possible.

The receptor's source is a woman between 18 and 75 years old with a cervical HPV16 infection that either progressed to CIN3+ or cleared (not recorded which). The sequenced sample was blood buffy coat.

The sequenced CDR3 bases are TGTGCCAGCAGCTTAGTCCACTCAGCCAACGTC. It is translated as CASSLVHSANV. The whole CDR3 region reads CASSLVHSANVLTF. The chain uses TRBV7-3 and TRBJ2-6; D unclear. The observed sequence ends 3 residues before the CDR3 terminus, with the missing tail filled in from the germline J gene. The germline gives CDR1 SGHTA, CDR2 FQGTGA. The CDR3 spans 14 residues. The V end was cut by 2 bases, the J end by 7 bases, with 9 bases between.